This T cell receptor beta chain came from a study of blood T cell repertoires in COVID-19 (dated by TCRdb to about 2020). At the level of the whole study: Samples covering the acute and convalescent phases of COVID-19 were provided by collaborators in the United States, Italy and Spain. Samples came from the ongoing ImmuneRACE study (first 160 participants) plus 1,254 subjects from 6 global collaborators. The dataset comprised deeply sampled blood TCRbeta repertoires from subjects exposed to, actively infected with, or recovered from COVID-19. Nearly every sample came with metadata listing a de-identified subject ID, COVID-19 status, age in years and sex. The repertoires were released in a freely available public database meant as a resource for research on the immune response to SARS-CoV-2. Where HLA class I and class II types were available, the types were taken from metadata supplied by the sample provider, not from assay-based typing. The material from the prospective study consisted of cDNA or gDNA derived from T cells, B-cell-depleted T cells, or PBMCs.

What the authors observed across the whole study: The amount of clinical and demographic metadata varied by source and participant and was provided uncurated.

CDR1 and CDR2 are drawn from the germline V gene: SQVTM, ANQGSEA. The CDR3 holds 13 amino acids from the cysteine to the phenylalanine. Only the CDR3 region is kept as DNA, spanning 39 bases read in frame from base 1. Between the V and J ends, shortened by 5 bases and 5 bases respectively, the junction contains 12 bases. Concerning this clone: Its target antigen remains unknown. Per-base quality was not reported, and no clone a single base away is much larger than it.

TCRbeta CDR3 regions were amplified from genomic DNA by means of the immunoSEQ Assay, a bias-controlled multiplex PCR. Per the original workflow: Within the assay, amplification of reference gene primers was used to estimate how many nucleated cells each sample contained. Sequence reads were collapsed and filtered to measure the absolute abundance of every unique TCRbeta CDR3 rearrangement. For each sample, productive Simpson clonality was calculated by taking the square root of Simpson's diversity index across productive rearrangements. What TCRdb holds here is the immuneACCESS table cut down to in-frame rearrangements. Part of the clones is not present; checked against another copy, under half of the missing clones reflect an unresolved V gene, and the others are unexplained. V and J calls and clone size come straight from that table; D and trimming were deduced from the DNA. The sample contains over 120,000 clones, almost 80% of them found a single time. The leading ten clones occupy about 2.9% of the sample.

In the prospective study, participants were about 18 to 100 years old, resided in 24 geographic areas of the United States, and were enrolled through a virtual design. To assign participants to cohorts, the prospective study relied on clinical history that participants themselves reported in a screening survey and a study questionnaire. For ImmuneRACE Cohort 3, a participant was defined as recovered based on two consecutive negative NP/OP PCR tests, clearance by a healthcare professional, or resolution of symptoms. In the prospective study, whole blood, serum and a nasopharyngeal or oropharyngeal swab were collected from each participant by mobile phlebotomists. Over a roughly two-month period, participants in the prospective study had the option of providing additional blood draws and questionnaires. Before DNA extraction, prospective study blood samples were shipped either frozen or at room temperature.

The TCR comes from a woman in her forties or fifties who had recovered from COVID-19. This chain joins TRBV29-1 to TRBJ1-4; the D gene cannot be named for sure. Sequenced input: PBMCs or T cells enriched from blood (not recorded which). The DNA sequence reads TGCAGCGTTCATTGGCAGGAAAATGAAAAACTGTTTTTT. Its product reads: CSVHWQENEKLFF. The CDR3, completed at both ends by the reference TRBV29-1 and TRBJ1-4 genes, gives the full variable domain SAVISQKPSRDICQRGTSLTIQCQVDSQVTMMFWYRQQPGQSLTLIATANQGSEATYESGFVIDKFPISRPNLTFSTLTVSNMSPEDSSIYLCSVHWQENEKLFFGSGTQLSVL.